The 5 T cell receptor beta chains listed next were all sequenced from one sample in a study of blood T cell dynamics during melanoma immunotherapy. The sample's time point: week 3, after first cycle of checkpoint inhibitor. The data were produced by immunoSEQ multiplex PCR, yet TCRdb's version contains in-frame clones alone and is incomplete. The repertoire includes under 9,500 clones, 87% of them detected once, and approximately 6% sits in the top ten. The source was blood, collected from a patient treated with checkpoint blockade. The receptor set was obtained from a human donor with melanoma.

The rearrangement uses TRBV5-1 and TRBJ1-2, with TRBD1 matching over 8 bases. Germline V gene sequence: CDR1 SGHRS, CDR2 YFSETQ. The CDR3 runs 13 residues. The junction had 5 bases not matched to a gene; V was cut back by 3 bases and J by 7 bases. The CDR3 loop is CASSSGQGVGYTF. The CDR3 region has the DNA TGCGCCAGCAGCTCTGGACAGGGCGTTGGCTACACCTTC. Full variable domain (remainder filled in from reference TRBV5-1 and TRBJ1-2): KAGVTQTPRYLIKTRGQQVTLSCSPISGHRSVSWYQQTPGQGLQFLFEYFSETQRNKGNFPGRFSGRQFSNSRSEMNVSTLELGDSALYLCASSSGQGVGYTFGSGTRLTVV.

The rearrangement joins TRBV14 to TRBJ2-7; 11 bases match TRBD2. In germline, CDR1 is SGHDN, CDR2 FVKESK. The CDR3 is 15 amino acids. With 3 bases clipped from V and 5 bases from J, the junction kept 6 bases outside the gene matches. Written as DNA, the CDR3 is TGTGCCAGCAGCCATCCCCTAGCGGGAGGCGACGAGCAGTACTTC. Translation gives CASSHPLAGGDEQYF.

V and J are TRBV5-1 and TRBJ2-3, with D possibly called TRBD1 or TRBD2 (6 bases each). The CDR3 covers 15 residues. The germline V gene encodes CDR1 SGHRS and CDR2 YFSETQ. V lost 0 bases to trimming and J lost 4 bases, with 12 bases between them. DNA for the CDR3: TGCGCCAGCAGCTTGGACGGGGGCCGTGCAGATACGCAGTATTTT. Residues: CASSLDGGRADTQYF.

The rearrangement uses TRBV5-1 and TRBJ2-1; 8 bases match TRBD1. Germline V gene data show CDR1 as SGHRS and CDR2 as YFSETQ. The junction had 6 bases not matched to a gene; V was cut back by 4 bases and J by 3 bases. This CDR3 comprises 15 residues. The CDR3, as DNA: TGCGCCAGCAGCAGTGGACAGGGAGGCTACAATGAGCAGTTCTTC. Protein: CASSSGQGGYNEQFF.

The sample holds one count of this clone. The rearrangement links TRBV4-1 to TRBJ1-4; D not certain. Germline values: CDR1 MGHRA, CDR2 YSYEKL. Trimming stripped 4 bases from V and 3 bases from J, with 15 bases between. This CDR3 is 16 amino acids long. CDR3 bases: TGCGCCAGCAGCCCACTGACTTCGGTGGCTAATGAAAAACTGTTTTTT. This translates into CASSPLTSVANEKLFF.